This TCR beta chain was retrieved from a study of shared clonotypes between healthy human individuals. Findings of the study overall: Against clonotypes common to all four donors, non-shared ones had lower generation probabilities.

Original data processing: Quality scores were absent from the junction-only immunoSEQ sequences, so filtering differed. Profiling relied on immunoSEQ multiplex PCR, and the TCRdb table lists in-frame clones only, not all of them. For V, J and clone size, that table is used; D and trimming come from the DNA. This sample yields around 1.6 million clones, of which under 99% are seen a single time; roughly 0.45% belongs to the top ten. Division of CD4+ cells produced a CD45RA+ naive subset and a CD45RA-negative memory subset. Turning to this clone: Its antigen remains unknown. This CDR3 is also generated by other DNA sequences in the sample.

This TCR derives from a man under 40 in good health. The sample taken for sequencing was naive CD4+ T cells sorted from blood. Regarding subset: CD45RA+ positively selected.

The CDR3 nucleotides are TGCGCCAGCAGCTTGGTCGTAGATACGCAGTATTTT. Protein product: CASSLVVDTQYF. The J gene is TRBJ2-3, the V gene TRBV5-1; D gene unclear. This CDR3 contains 12 residues. Germline CDR1 is SGHRS and CDR2 is YFSETQ. V was trimmed by 0 bases and J by 5 bases, leaving 4 bases between them.